One and the same sample provided the 32 T cell receptor beta chains below, sequenced in a study of cytomegalovirus exposure and HLA in healthy donors. The PCR used 60 Vbeta and 13 Jbeta primers. The table came from immunoSEQ multiplex PCR; TCRdb's copy has only in-frame clones and leaves some out. The sample yields over 100,000 clones, 76% seen once. Specimen: PBMCs. The receptors originated from a woman aged 18-29 years in good health and CMV-seropositive.

The V and J genes are TRBV2 and TRBJ1-1; weak D call: TRBD1 (5 bases). The CDR3 length is 13 residues. Germline CDR1 and CDR2: SNHLY and FYNNEI. With 8 bases removed from V and 1 base from J, the gap between germline ends came to 11 bases. The CDR3 sequence: CASRGDGNTEAFF. The CDR3 DNA reads as TGTGCCAGCCGCGGGGACGGGAACACTGAAGCTTTCTTT.

This chain connects TRBV28 to TRBJ1-2, with 8 bases fitting TRBD1. This CDR3 has 16 residues. With V trimmed by 3 bases and J by 8 bases, 14 bases remained unmatched. The germline V gene encodes CDR1 MDHEN and CDR2 SYDVKM. The CDR3 DNA sequence: TGTGCCAGCAGTTTTGGCGCCGGACAGGGAGGTATGGGCTACACCTTC. It yields the protein CASSFGAGQGGMGYTF.

The chain is built from TRBV9 and TRBJ2-5; 16 bases map to TRBD2. This CDR3 is 17 amino acids long. V shed 4 bases and J 5 bases; nucleotides not matched to a gene: 8. CDR1 SGDLS and CDR2 YYNGEE come from the germline V gene. CDR3 nucleotide sequence: TGTGCCAGCAGCACGGGACTAGCGGGAGGGATAGAGGAGACCCAGTACTTC. This codes for CASSTGLAGGIEETQYF.

The chain combines TRBV7-3 with TRBJ1-1; D is uncertain. The CDR3 sequence is 13 residues long. V lost 4 bases to trimming and J lost 1 base, with 7 bases between them. Germline CDR1 reads SGHTA; CDR2 reads FQGTGA. CDR3 coding DNA: TGTGCCAGCAGCTCTACCCCGAACACTGAAGCTTTCTTT. This translates into CASSSTPNTEAFF.

The chain carries TRBV7-2 and TRBJ1-1; no definite D call. Trimming stripped 0 bases from V and 3 bases from J, with 20 bases between. CDR1 and CDR2 from the germline V gene are SGHTA and FQGNSA. The CDR3 contains 18 residues. CDR3 amino acids: CASSLAGKERGMDTEAFF. The DNA of the CDR3 is TGTGCCAGCAGCTTAGCGGGCAAGGAGCGGGGAATGGACACTGAAGCTTTCTTT. The whole variable domain, filled in from reference TRBV7-2 and TRBJ1-1, reads GAGVSQSPSNKVTEKGKDVELRCDPISGHTALYWYRQSLGQGLEFLIYFQGNSAPDKSGLPSDRFSAERTGGSVSTLTIQRTQQEDSAVYLCASSLAGKERGMDTEAFFGQGTRLTVV.

The chain has TRBV5-4 and TRBJ2-7; no reliable D call. The V and J ends lost 0 bases and 0 bases respectively, with 10 bases between them. This CDR3 contains 15 residues. CDR1 SGHNT and CDR2 YYREEE come from the germline V gene (reference sequence). The CDR3 spells CASSLDATSSYEQYF. The CDR3 coding sequence is TGTGCCAGCAGCTTGGATGCCACCAGCTCCTACGAGCAGTACTTC.

The V and J genes are TRBV7-9 and TRBJ2-1; TRBD2 aligns across 7 bases. The CDR3 has 16 amino acids. Germline lookup yields CDR1 SEHNR and CDR2 FQNEAQ (reference sequence). J lost 8 bases, V lost 5 bases, and 15 bases had no gene match. For the CDR3, the DNA is TGTGCCAGCAGCCCATGGACTAGAGCCGAGGGCGATGAGCAGTTCTTC. This codes for CASSPWTRAEGDEQFF.

The chain combines TRBV7-8 with TRBJ2-7, with 10 nucleotides matching TRBD2. V shed 4 bases, J shed 5 bases, and the junction held 5 bases outside the gene matches. The CDR3 sequence is 14 residues long. Germline V gene data show CDR1 as SGHVS and CDR2 as FQNEAQ. The chain's CDR3 is CASSWASGSNEQYF. CDR3 in DNA: TGTGCCAGCAGCTGGGCTAGCGGGAGCAACGAGCAGTACTTC. Filled out from reference TRBV7-8 and TRBJ2-7, the complete variable domain reads GAGVSQSPRYKVAKRGQDVALRCDPISGHVSLFWYQQALGQGPEFLTYFQNEAQLDKSGLPSDRFFAERPEGSVSTLKIQRTQQEDSAVYLCASSWASGSNEQYFGPGTRLTVT.

The chain links TRBV5-6 to TRBJ2-1; D is unresolved. Germline lookup yields CDR1 SGHDT and CDR2 YYEEEE. Trimming removed 5 bases from V and 9 bases from J, with 12 bases in between. CDR3 size: 12 residues. The CDR3 reads CASSQMAFEQFF. CDR3 nucleotide sequence: TGTGCCAGCAGTCAGATGGCCTTTGAGCAGTTCTTC.

The genes are TRBV11-3 and TRBJ2-3, with a weak D call TRBD1 (6 bases). The CDR3 runs 13 residues. V was pared by 6 bases and J by 0 bases, with 7 bases between. Germline V gives CDR1 SGHNT, CDR2 YENEEA. CDR3 in DNA: TGTGCCAGCAGGGACAGAAGCACAGATACGCAGTATTTT. Protein product: CASRDRSTDTQYF. Full variable domain (remainder filled in from reference TRBV11-3 and TRBJ2-3): EAGVVQSPRYKIIEKKQPVAFWCNPISGHNTLYWYLQNLGQGPELLIRYENEEAVDDSQLPKDRFSAERLKGVDSTLKIQPAELGDSAVYLCASRDRSTDTQYFGPGTRLTVL.

The gene calls are TRBV28 and TRBJ2-7, with D maybe TRBD2 (6 bases). The CDR3 sequence is 15 residues long. The germline V gene encodes CDR1 MDHEN and CDR2 SYDVKM. V was shortened by 2 bases and J by 6 bases, with 17 bases between the two germline ends. DNA for the CDR3: TGTGCCAGCAGTTTAATAGGGCGGGACGGACTCGAGCAGTACTTC. It is translated as CASSLIGRDGLEQYF.

This clone was counted a single time. The V gene is TRBV29-1, the J gene TRBJ2-2; 7 bases line up with TRBD2. CDR1 is SQVTM and CDR2 is ANQGSEA in the germline V gene. The CDR3 consists of 13 residues. After removal of 4 bases from V and 5 bases from J, the junction contained 4 bases not matched to a gene. CDR3: CSVGGSWTGELFF. The CDR3 DNA follows: TGCAGCGTTGGCGGGAGTTGGACCGGGGAGCTGTTTTTT.

The chain couples TRBV5-6 to TRBJ2-2; TRBD1 is a possible D gene (6 bases). Trimming pared 4 bases from V and 1 base from J, leaving 17 bases between. CDR1 SGHDT and CDR2 YYEEEE come from the germline V gene. This CDR3 spans 17 amino acids. Written as DNA, the CDR3 is TGTGCCAGCAGCGTCTTAGACAGGAACCGGAACACCGGGGAGCTGTTTTTT. Encoded protein: CASSVLDRNRNTGELFF.

This sequence joins TRBV18 and TRBJ1-3; D is unclear. CDR3 size: 15 residues. Trimming left V 7 bases short and J 0 bases short, with 13 bases between. Germline V lookup: CDR1 KGHSH, CDR2 LQKENI. CDR3 sequence: CASLRTATSGNTIYF. The CDR3 bases are TGTGCCAGCTTACGGACTGCCACCTCTGGAAACACCATATATTTT.

The chain has TRBV7-8 and TRBJ2-7, with 12 positions matching TRBD1. Germline V gene lookup returns CDR1 SGHVS and CDR2 FQNEAQ. Trimming cost V 6 bases and J 6 bases; bases outside gene matches: 12. The CDR3 length is 16 residues. CDR3 DNA: TGTGCCAGCAGGCGGGGGGACAGGGGGCAAATGGCCGAGCAGTACTTC. As protein: CASRRGDRGQMAEQYF.

V usage is TRBV6-4 and J usage is TRBJ2-2; TRBD2 aligns across 8 bases. From germline, CDR1 is MRHNA and CDR2 SNTAGT. The CDR3 covers 14 residues. Germline trimming cut 5 bases from V and 8 bases from J; bases unmatched to any gene: 7. The CDR3 nucleotides read TGTGCCAGCAGTCCCACCTTAGCGGGAGGGGAGCTGTTTTTT. It encodes CASSPTLAGGELFF.

CDR3: CSVSGRNTDTQYF. CDR3 nucleotide sequence: TGCAGCGTCTCAGGGAGGAACACAGATACGCAGTATTTT. The V gene is TRBV29-1, the J gene TRBJ2-3; TRBD2 is a possible D gene (6 bases). Germline V gene lookup returns CDR1 SQVTM and CDR2 ANQGSEA. V was trimmed by 6 bases and J by 2 bases, leaving 12 bases between them. The CDR3 length is 13 residues.

This chain links TRBV18 with TRBJ2-3; 10 bases align to TRBD1. With V trimmed by 5 bases and J by 6 bases, 11 bases remained unmatched. The length of the CDR3 is 16 residues. Germline V gene lookup returns CDR1 KGHSH and CDR2 LQKENI. The CDR3 here is CASSGMTGGILDTQYF. The CDR3 coding sequence is TGTGCCAGCTCAGGGATGACAGGGGGCATTTTGGATACGCAGTATTTT.

For the CDR3, the DNA is TGTGCCAGCAGTTTATTAGGGGCTTCTAATGAAAAACTGTTTTTT. Its protein product is CASSLLGASNEKLFF. The V call is TRBV27, the J call TRBJ1-4; possible D gene TRBD1, 5 bases. The V end was cut by 1 base, the J end by 3 bases, with 9 bases between. Germline loops: CDR1 MNHEY, CDR2 SMNVEV (reference sequence). The CDR3 extends over 15 amino acids.

The chain recombines TRBV14 with TRBJ1-6, with D unresolved. The germline CDR1 and CDR2 sequences are SGHDN and FVKESK. V was clipped by 1 base and J by 10 bases, with 11 bases between them. The CDR3 is 14 residues long. The CDR3: CASSQVMGRSPLHF. The CDR3 nucleotides read TGTGCCAGCAGCCAAGTTATGGGGAGATCACCCCTCCACTTT.

This clone was counted a few times. The V gene is TRBV11-2, the J gene TRBJ1-5; no clear D. V was cut by 0 bases and J by 3 bases, with 15 bases left in between. The CDR3 extends over 17 amino acids. Germline V gives CDR1 SGHAT, CDR2 FQNNGV. The CDR3 DNA sequence: TGTGCCAGCAGCTTAGATAATTCGGCAGGCGACAATCAGCCCCAGCATTTT. Translated: CASSLDNSAGDNQPQHF.

The chain employs TRBV6-1 and TRBJ2-7; a weak D match, TRBD1 (7 bases). Trimming left V 3 bases short and J 2 bases short, with 11 bases between. From germline, CDR1 is MNHNS and CDR2 SASEGT. The CDR3 sequence is 14 residues long. Here the CDR3 reads CASSEGGQPYEQYF. CDR3 coding DNA: TGTGCCAGCAGTGAGGGGGGACAGCCCTACGAGCAGTACTTC.

V gene TRBV7-8 combines with J gene TRBJ1-1, with D unclear. Germline assignment: CDR1 SGHVS and CDR2 FQNEAQ. The CDR3 has 15 residues. With 4 bases removed from V and 2 bases from J, the gap between germline ends came to 14 bases. The CDR3, as DNA: TGTGCCAGCAGCTCTATGAGGCAGTTTAACACTGAAGCTTTCTTT. As protein: CASSSMRQFNTEAFF.

As for this clone: Other DNA variants within this sample encode the same CDR3. V is TRBV5-8 and J is TRBJ2-1; D call uncertain. Germline loops: CDR1 SGHTS, CDR2 YDEGEE. The CDR3 consists of 13 residues. The V gene lost 0 bases and the J gene lost 7 bases, with 8 bases spanning the gap. CDR3 bases: TGTGCCAGCAGCTTGGTGGCCTCTAATGAGCAGTTCTTC. Amino acid sequence: CASSLVASNEQFF.

J is TRBJ1-1 and V is TRBV5-1, with D perhaps TRBD1 (5 bases). Germline lookup yields CDR1 SGHRS and CDR2 YFSETQ. Trimming cost V 0 bases and J 2 bases, with 11 bases left between them. CDR3 length equals 15 residues. CDR3 coding DNA: TGCGCCAGCAGCTTGGGCCCTCAGGGTAACACTGAAGCTTTCTTT. Translation gives CASSLGPQGNTEAFF.

In its sample, this clone was seen a few times. V is TRBV11-2 and J is TRBJ1-4; tentatively, D is TRBD1 (6 bases). The V gene's germline CDR1 is SGHAT and CDR2 FQNNGV. The CDR3 length is 14 residues. V lost 6 bases to trimming and J lost 6 bases, with 14 bases between them. This CDR3 reads CASSVQGNYEKLFF. The CDR3 nucleotides are TGTGCCAGCAGTGTGCAGGGGAACTATGAAAAACTGTTTTTT.

This chain connects TRBV2 to TRBJ2-5, with no clear D. With the DNA end fitting TRBJ2-7 better, the J assignment may be wrong. Germline assignment: CDR1 SNHLY and CDR2 FYNNEI. The CDR3 runs 12 residues. CDR3 nucleotide sequence: TGTGCCAGCAGTTCGTCGCTAGTCGAGCAGTACTTC. Translation gives CASSSSLVEQYF.

The rearrangement links TRBV28 to TRBJ1-5, with D possibly TRBD1 on 6 matching bases. V was trimmed by 6 bases and J by 0 bases, leaving 15 bases between them. Germline V gene data show CDR1 as MDHEN and CDR2 as SYDVKM. The CDR3 length is 16 residues. The CDR3 coding sequence is TGTGCCAGCAGAGAACAGGGAAAGTATAGCAATCAGCCCCAGCATTTT. This codes for CASREQGKYSNQPQHF.

The gene calls are TRBV6-5 and TRBJ1-1; tentatively, D is TRBD1 (6 bases). CDR1 and CDR2 (germline): MNHEY, SVGAGI. V shed 0 bases and J shed 2 bases, with 13 bases lying between them. The CDR3 is 16 residues long. CDR3 sequence (DNA): TGTGCCAGCAGTTACTCGATAGGACAGACTAACACTGAAGCTTTCTTT. The encoded protein is CASSYSIGQTNTEAFF.

The rearrangement joins TRBV9 to TRBJ1-2; D is possibly TRBD1 (5 bases). Germline V gene sequence: CDR1 SGDLS, CDR2 YYNGEE. The V and J ends lost 7 bases and 6 bases respectively, with 10 bases between them. The CDR3 extends over 11 amino acids. DNA of the CDR3: TGTGCCAGCGGGCAGGGTAATGGCTACACCTTC. It translates to CASGQGNGYTF.

This clone has a handful of counts. V is TRBV6-1 and J is TRBJ2-7, with D possibly matching TRBD1 (5 bases). CDR3 length equals 16 residues. The V gene lost 2 bases and the J gene lost 0 bases, with 14 bases spanning the gap. Per germline, CDR1 MNHNS and CDR2 SASEGT. The CDR3 spells CASSETGAVNSYEQYF. Here the CDR3 DNA reads TGTGCCAGCAGTGAAACTGGGGCCGTTAACTCCTACGAGCAGTACTTC.

The CDR3 bases are TGTGCCAGCAGTCGAGGGGGGGGCGGAGACGGCTACGAGCAGTACTTC. This gives the protein CASSRGGGGDGYEQYF. The chain links TRBV6-6 to TRBJ2-7; the D gene is possibly TRBD2 (7 bases). Trimming shortened V by 5 bases and J by 3 bases, and 20 bases separated the two germline ends. Germline values: CDR1 MNHNY, CDR2 SVGAGI (reference sequence). The CDR3 totals 16 residues.